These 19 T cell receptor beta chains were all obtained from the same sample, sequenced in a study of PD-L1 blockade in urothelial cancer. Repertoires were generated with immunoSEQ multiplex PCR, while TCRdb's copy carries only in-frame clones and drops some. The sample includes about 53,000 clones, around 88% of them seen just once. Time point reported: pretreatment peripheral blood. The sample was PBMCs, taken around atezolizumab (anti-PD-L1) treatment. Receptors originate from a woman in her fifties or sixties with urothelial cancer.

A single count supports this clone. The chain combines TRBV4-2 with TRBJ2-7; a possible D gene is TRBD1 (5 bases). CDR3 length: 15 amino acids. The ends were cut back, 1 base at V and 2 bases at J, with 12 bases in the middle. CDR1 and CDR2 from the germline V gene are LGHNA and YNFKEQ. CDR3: CASSQVTGQTYEQYF. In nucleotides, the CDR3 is TGTGCCAGCAGCCAAGTCACCGGACAAACCTACGAGCAGTACTTC.

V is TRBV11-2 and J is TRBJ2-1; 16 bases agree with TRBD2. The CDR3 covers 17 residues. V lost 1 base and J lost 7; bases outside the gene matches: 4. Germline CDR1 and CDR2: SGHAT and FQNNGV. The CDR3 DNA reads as TGTGCCAGCAGCTTAGGGGGACTAGCGGGAGGGCCTAATGAGCAGTTCTTC. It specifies CASSLGGLAGGPNEQFF.

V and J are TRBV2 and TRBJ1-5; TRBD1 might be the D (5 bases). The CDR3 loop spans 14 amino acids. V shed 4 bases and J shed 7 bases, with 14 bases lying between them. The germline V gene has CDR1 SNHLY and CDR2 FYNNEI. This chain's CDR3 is CASSVLAGRQPQHF. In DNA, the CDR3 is TGTGCCAGCAGTGTATTGGCAGGGAGGCAGCCCCAGCATTTT.

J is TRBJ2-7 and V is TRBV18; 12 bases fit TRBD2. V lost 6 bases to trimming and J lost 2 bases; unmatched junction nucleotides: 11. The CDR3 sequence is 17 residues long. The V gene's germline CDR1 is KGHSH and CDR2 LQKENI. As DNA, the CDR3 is TGTGCCAGCTCGAGCAGGACTAGCGGGATGGGGCCCTACGAGCAGTACTTC. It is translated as CASSSRTSGMGPYEQYF.

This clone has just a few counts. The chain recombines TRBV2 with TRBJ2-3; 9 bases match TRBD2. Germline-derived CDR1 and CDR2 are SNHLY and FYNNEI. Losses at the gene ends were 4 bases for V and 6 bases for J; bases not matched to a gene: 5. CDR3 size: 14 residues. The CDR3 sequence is CASSVAGGRDTQYF. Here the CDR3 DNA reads TGTGCCAGCAGTGTTGCGGGGGGGCGTGATACGCAGTATTTT.

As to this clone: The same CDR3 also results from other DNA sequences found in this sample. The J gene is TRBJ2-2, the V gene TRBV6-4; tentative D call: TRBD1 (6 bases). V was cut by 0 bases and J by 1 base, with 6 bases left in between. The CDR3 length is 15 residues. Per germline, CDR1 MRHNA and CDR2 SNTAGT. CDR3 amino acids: CASSDSGQNTGELFF. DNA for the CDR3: TGTGCCAGCAGTGACTCGGGACAGAACACCGGGGAGCTGTTTTTT.

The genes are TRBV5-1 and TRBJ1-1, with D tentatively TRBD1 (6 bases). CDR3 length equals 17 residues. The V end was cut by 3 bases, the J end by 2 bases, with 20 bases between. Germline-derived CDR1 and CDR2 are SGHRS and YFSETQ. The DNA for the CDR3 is TGCGCCAGCAGCTCAAGCCCTACCGGGACAACTAACACTGAAGCTTTCTTT. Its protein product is CASSSSPTGTTNTEAFF. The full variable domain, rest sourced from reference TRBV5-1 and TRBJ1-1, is KAGVTQTPRYLIKTRGQQVTLSCSPISGHRSVSWYQQTPGQGLQFLFEYFSETQRNKGNFPGRFSGRQFSNSRSEMNVSTLELGDSALYLCASSSSPTGTTNTEAFFGQGTRLTVV.

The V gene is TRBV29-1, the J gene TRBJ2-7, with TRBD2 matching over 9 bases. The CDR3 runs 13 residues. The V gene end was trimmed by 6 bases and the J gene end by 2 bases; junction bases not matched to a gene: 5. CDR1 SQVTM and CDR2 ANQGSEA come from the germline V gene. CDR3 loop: CSVRAGGPYEQYF. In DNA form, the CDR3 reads TGCAGCGTCCGAGCGGGAGGCCCCTACGAGCAGTACTTC.

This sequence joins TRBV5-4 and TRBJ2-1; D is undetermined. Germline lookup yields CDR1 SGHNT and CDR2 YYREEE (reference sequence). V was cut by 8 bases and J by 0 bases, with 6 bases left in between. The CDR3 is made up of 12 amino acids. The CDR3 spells CASRSSYNEQFF. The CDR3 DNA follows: TGTGCCAGTCGGAGCTCCTACAATGAGCAGTTCTTC.

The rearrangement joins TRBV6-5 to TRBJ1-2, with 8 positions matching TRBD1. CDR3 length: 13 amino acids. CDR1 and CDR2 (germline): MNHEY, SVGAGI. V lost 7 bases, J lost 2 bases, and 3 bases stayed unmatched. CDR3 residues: CASKRTGNYGYTF. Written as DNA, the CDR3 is TGTGCCAGCAAACGGACAGGGAACTATGGCTACACCTTC.

The CDR3 reads CASSFSLQGGYTF. DNA of the CDR3: TGTGCCAGCAGCTTCTCGTTACAGGGTGGCTACACCTTC. This chain uses TRBV5-6 with TRBJ1-2, with D possibly matching TRBD1 (6 bases). V lost 2 bases and J 7 bases, leaving 12 bases between the germline ends. The CDR3 spans 13 residues. Per the germline V gene, CDR1 is SGHDT and CDR2 is YYEEEE. The complete variable domain, with remaining parts taken from reference TRBV5-6 and TRBJ1-2, reads DAGVTQSPTHLIKTRGQQVTLRCSPKSGHDTVSWYQQALGQGPQFIFQYYEEEERQRGNFPDRFSGHQFPNYSSELNVNALLLGDSALYLCASSFSLQGGYTFGSGTRLTVV.

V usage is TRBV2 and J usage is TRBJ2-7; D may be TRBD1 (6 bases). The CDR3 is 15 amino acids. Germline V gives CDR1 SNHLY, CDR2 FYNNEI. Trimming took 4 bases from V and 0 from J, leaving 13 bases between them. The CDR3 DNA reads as TGTGCCAGCAGTGTACTCAGGGGCCACTCCTACGAGCAGTACTTC. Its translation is CASSVLRGHSYEQYF.

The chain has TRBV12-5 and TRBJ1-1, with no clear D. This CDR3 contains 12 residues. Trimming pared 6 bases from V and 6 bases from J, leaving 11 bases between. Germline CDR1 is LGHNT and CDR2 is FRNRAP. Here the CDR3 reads CASGYGVAEAFF. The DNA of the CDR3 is TGTGCTAGTGGCTACGGGGTGGCTGAAGCTTTCTTT.

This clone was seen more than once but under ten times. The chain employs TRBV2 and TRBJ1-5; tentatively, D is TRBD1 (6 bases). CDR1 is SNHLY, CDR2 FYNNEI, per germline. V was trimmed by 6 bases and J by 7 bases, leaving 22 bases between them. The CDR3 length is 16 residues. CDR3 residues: CASRVNRVGREQPQHF. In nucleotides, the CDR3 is TGTGCCAGCAGGGTTAACAGGGTTGGTAGGGAACAGCCCCAGCATTTT.

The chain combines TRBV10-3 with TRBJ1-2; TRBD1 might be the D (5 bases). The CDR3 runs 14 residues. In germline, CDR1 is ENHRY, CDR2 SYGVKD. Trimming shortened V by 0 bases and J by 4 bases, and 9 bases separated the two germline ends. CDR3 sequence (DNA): TGTGCCATCAGTGAGTCGGGGGGAATCTATGGCTACACCTTC. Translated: CAISESGGIYGYTF.

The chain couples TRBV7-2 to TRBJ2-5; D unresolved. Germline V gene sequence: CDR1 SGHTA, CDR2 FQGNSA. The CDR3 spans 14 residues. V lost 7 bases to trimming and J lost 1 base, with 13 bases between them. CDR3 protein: CASTPSRIQETQYF. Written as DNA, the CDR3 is TGTGCCAGCACCCCTAGTAGAATCCAAGAGACCCAGTACTTC. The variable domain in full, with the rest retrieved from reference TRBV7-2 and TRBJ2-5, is GAGVSQSPSNKVTEKGKDVELRCDPISGHTALYWYRQSLGQGLEFLIYFQGNSAPDKSGLPSDRFSAERTGGSVSTLTIQRTQQEDSAVYLCASTPSRIQETQYFGPGTRLLVL.

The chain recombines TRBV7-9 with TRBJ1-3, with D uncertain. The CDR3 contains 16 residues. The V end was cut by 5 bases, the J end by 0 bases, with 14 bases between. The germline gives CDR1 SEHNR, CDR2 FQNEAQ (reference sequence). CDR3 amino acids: CASSARTQSSGNTIYF. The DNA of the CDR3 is TGTGCCAGCAGCGCACGGACTCAAAGCTCTGGAAACACCATATATTTT.

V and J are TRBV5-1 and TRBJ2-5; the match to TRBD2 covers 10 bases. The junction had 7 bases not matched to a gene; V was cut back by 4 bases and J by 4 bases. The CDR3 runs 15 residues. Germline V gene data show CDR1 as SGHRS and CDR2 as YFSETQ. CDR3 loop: CASSGGLAGAETQYF. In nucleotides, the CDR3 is TGCGCCAGCAGCGGCGGCCTAGCGGGAGCAGAGACCCAGTACTTC.

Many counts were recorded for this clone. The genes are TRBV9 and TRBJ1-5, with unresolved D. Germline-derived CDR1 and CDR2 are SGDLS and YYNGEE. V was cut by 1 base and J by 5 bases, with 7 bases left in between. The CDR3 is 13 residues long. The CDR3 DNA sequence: TGTGCCAGCAGCGTATCATCGGATCAGCCCCAGCATTTT. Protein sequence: CASSVSSDQPQHF. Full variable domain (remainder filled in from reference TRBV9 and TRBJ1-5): DSGVTQTPKHLITATGQRVTLRCSPRSGDLSVYWYQQSLDQGLQFLIQYYNGEERAKGNILERFSAQQFPDLHSELNLSSLELGDSALYFCASSVSSDQPQHFGDGTRLSIL.